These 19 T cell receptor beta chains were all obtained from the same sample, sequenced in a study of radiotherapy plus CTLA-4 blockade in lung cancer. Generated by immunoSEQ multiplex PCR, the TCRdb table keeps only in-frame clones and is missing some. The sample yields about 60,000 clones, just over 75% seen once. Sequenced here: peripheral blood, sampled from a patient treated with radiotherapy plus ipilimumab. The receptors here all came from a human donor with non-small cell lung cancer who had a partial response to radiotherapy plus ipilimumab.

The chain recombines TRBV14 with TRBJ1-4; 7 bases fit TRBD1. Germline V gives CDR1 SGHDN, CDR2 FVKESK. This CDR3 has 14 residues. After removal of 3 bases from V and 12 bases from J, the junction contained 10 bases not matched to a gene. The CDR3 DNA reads TGTGCCAGCAGCCAGGCCCTAATGGGGACAGAACTGTTTTTT. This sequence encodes CASSQALMGTELFF.

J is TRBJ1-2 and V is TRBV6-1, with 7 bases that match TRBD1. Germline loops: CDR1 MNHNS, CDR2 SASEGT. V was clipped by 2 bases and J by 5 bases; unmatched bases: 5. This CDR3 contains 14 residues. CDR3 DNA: TGTGCCAGCAGTGAAACAGGGGAGCGATATGGCTACACCTTC. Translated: CASSETGERYGYTF.

As DNA, the CDR3 is TGTGCCAGCAGCCAGGGGTCCTTGAGGACTGAAGCTTTCTTT. As protein: CASSQGSLRTEAFF. The chain employs TRBV6-5 and TRBJ1-1; the D gene is possibly TRBD1 (6 bases). Germline lookup yields CDR1 MNHEY and CDR2 SVGAGI. V lost 6 bases to trimming and J lost 5 bases, with 16 bases between them. The CDR3 has 14 residues.

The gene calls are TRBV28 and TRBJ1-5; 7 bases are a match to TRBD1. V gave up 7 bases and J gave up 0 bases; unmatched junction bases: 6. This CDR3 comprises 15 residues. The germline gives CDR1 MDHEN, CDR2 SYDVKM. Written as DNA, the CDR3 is TGTGCCAGCACAAAGGGACAGATTAGCAATCAGCCCCAGCATTTT. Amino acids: CASTKGQISNQPQHF.

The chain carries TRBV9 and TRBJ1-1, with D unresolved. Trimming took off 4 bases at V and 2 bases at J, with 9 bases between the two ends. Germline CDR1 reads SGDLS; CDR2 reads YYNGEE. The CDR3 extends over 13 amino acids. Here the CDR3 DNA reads TGTGCCAGCAGCTCTGGACTAAACACTGAAGCTTTCTTT. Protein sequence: CASSSGLNTEAFF.

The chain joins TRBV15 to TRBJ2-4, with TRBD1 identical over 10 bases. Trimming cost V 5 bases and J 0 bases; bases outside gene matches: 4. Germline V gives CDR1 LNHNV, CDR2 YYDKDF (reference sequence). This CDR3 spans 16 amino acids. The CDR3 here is CATSGRQGAAKNIQYF. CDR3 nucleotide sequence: TGTGCCACCAGCGGCAGACAGGGGGCAGCCAAAAACATTCAGTACTTC.

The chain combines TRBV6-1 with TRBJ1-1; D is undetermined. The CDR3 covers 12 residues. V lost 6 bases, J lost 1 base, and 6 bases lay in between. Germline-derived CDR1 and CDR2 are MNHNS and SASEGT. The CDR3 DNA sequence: TGTGCCAGCAGCCACAGGAACACTGAAGCTTTCTTT. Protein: CASSHRNTEAFF.

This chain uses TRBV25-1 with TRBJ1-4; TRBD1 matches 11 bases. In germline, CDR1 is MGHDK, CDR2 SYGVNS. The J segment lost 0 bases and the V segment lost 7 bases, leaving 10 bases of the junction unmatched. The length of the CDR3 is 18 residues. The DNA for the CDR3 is TGTGCCAGCACCCCGCGGACAGGGGGCTCCTCAACTAATGAAAAACTGTTTTTT. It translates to CASTPRTGGSSTNEKLFF. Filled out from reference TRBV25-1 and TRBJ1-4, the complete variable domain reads EADIYQTPRYLVIGTGKKITLECSQTMGHDKMYWYQQDPGMELHLIHYSYGVNSTEKGDLSSESTVSRIRTEHFPLTLESARPSHTSQYLCASTPRTGGSSTNEKLFFGSGTQLSVL.

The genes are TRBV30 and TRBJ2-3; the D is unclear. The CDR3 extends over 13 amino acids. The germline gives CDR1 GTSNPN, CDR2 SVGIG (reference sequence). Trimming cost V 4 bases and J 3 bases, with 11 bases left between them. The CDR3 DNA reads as TGTGCCTGGACCAAGAGAGGAACAGATACGCAGTATTTT. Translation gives CAWTKRGTDTQYF. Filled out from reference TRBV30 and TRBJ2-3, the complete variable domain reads SQTIHQWPATLVQPVGSPLSLECTVEGTSNPNLYWYRQAAGRGLQLLFYSVGIGQISSEVPQNLSASRPQDRQFILSSKKLLLSDSGFYLCAWTKRGTDTQYFGPGTRLTVL.

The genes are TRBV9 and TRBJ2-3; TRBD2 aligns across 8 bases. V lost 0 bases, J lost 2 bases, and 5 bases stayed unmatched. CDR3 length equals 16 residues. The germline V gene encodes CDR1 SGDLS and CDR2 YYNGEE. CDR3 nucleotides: TGTGCCAGCAGCGTAGGCACTAGCGGCTTCACAGATACGCAGTATTTT. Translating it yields CASSVGTSGFTDTQYF.

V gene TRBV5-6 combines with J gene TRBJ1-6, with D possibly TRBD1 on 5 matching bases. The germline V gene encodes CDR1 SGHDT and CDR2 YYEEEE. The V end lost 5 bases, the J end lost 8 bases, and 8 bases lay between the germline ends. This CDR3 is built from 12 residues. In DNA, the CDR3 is TGTGCCAGCAGGGGCAGGGATTCACCCCTCCACTTT. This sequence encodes CASRGRDSPLHF. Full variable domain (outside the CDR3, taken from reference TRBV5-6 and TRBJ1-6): DAGVTQSPTHLIKTRGQQVTLRCSPKSGHDTVSWYQQALGQGPQFIFQYYEEEERQRGNFPDRFSGHQFPNYSSELNVNALLLGDSALYLCASRGRDSPLHFGNGTRLTVT.

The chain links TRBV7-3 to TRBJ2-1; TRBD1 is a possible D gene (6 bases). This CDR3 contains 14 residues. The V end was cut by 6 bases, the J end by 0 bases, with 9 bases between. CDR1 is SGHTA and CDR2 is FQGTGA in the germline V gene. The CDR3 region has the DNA TGTGCCAGCAGGCCAGGGGACTCCTACAATGAGCAGTTCTTC. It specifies CASRPGDSYNEQFF.

The CDR3: CASSYGLAGGEETQYF. CDR3 coding DNA: TGTGCCAGCAGTTATGGCCTAGCGGGGGGAGAAGAGACCCAGTACTTC. The genes are TRBV6-5 and TRBJ2-5; 11 nucleotides agree with TRBD2. Germline V gene sequence: CDR1 MNHEY, CDR2 SVGAGI. CDR3 length: 16 residues. V was clipped by 3 bases and J by 3 bases; unmatched bases: 6.

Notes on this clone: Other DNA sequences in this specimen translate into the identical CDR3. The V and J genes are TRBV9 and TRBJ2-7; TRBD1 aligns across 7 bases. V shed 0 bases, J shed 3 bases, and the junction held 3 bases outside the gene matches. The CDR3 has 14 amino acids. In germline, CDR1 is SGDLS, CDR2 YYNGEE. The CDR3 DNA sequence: TGTGCCAGCAGCGTAGGGGCAGGGGGCTACGAGCAGTACTTC. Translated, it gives CASSVGAGGYEQYF.

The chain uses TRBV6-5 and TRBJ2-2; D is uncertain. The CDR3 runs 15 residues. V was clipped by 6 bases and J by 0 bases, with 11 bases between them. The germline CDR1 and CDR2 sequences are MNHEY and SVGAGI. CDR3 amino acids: CASSPVRSNTGELFF. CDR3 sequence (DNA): TGTGCCAGCAGCCCCGTCCGGTCGAACACCGGGGAGCTGTTTTTT.

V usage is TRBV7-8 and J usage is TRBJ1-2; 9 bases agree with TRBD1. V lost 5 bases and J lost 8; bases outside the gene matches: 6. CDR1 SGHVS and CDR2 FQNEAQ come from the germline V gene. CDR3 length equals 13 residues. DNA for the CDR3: TGTGCCAGCAGCCCACAGGGGGCGAGGGGCTACACCTTC. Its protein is CASSPQGARGYTF.

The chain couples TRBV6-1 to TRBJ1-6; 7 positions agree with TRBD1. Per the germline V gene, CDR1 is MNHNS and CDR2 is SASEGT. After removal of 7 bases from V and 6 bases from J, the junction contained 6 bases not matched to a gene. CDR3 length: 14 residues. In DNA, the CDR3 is TGTGCCAGCATCGACAGGGACATTAATTCACCCCTCCACTTT. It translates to CASIDRDINSPLHF.

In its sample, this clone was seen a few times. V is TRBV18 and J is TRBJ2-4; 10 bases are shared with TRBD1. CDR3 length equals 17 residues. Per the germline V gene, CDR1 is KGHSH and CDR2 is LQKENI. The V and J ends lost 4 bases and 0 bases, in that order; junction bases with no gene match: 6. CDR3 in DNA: TGTGCCAGCTCACGACTGGACAGGGGGTTAGCCAAAAACATTCAGTACTTC. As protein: CASSRLDRGLAKNIQYF.

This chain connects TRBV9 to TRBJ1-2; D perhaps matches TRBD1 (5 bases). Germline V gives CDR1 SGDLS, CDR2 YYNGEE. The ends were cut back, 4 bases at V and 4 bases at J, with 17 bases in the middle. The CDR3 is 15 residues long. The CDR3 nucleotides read TGTGCCAGCAGCCCTACCCCTGGGGGGGGCTATGGCTACACCTTC. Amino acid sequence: CASSPTPGGGYGYTF.